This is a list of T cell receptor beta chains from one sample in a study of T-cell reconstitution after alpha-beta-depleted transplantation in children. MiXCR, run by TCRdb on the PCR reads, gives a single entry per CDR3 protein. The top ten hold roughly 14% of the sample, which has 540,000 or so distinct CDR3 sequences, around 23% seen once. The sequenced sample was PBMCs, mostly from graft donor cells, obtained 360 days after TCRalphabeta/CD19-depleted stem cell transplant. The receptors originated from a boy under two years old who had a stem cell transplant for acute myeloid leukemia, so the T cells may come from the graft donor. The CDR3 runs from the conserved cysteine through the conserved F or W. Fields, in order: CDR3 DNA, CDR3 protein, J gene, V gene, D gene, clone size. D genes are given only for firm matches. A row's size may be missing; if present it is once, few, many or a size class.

TGTGCCAGCAGCCTTAGCGCGGGACAGCCGGGAGATGAAAAACTGTTTTTT | CASSLSAGQPGDEKLFF | TRBJ1-4 | TRBV12-3/TRBV12-4 | TRBD1 | many
TGCGCCAGCAGTCACCCCGGGACAGGGCCCTACAATGAGCAGTTCTTC | CASSHPGTGPYNEQFF | TRBJ2-1 | TRBV5-1 | TRBD1 | many
TGCAGTGCTAGAGATCGAGGGACCGCCGGTTCAGATACGCAGTATTTT | CSARDRGTAGSDTQYF | TRBJ2-3 | TRBV20-1 | - | -
TGTGCCAGCACCCCGGACAGGGCATACTCTGGGGCCAACGTCCTGACTTTC | CASTPDRAYSGANVLTF | TRBJ2-6 | TRBV12-3/TRBV12-4 | TRBD1 | -
TGTGCCAGCAGCTTAGCGCCCAGGAACACCGGGGAGCTGTTTTTT | CASSLAPRNTGELFF | TRBJ2-2 | TRBV7-9 | - | -
TGCAGTGCTAGCGAGGGGGCCTATGAGCAGTTCTTC | CSASEGAYEQFF | TRBJ2-1 | TRBV20-1 | TRBD1 | many
TGCAGTGCCCCTTCGGGGACAGGGGTAGGCTACACCTTC | CSAPSGTGVGYTF | TRBJ1-2 | TRBV20-1 | TRBD1 | many
TGCAGCGGTGCCACAGGGACGGGAGGAAACACCATATATTTT | CSGATGTGGNTIYF | TRBJ1-3 | TRBV29-1 | - | -
TGCAGTGCTCCTTCAAACCAGACTAGCCCGATTTACAATGAGCAGTTCTTC | CSAPSNQTSPIYNEQFF | TRBJ2-1 | TRBV20-1 | TRBD2 | -
TGTGCCAGCAGCCAGGGCGCGGGGGGCCCCTACAATGAGCAGTTCTTC | CASSQGAGGPYNEQFF | TRBJ2-1 | TRBV7-2 | TRBD2 | many
TGTGCCAGCAGTTTATCAGGTCGTACGAACACCGGGGAGCTGTTTTTT | CASSLSGRTNTGELFF | TRBJ2-2 | TRBV28 | - | -
TGTGCCATCCCCGGGGCGGGCCGACGGATCGATGGCTACACCTTC | CAIPGAGRRIDGYTF | TRBJ1-2 | TRBV10-3 | - | -
TGCGCCAGCACACGCCCAAATGGGAACACTGAAGCTTTCTTT | CASTRPNGNTEAFF | TRBJ1-1 | TRBV5-1 | - | -
TGTGCCAGCAGTTTTGCCGGACAAACCGTGCAGTTCTTC | CASSFAGQTVQFF | TRBJ2-1 | TRBV6-5 | - | -
TGCAGTGCTCATACAGGGGGCGGTAATCAGCCCCAGCATTTT | CSAHTGGGNQPQHF | TRBJ1-5 | TRBV20-1 | TRBD1 | once
TGTGCCAGCAGCCAAGAAATAGGGAGGCATCAGCCCCAGCATTTT | CASSQEIGRHQPQHF | TRBJ1-5 | TRBV4-2 | - | few
TGTGCCAGCAGCCCTCGCCTTTACGGGGAGAGCTCCTACAATGAGCAGTTCTTC | CASSPRLYGESSYNEQFF | TRBJ2-1 | TRBV11-2 | - | many
TGTGCCAGCAGTCAACGGACACCTCGGTGGAGAATGAACACTGAAGCTTTCTTT | CASSQRTPRWRMNTEAFF | TRBJ1-1 | TRBV27 | - | -
TGCAGTGCTAGAGGGCAGCAGGAACCCAATGAGCAGTTCTTC | CSARGQQEPNEQFF | TRBJ2-1 | TRBV20-1 | - | many
TGCAGTGCTAGAGGAACAGGGGGAAATGAAAAACTGTTTTTT | CSARGTGGNEKLFF | TRBJ1-4 | TRBV20-1 | TRBD1 | -
TGCGCCAGCAGCCAGCAGGGGAGTGGGGAGCAGTACTTC | CASSQQGSGEQYF | TRBJ2-7 | TRBV4-3 | - | few
TGTGCCAGCAGCCACAATCGAATGCGGTCCTACGAGCAGTACTTC | CASSHNRMRSYEQYF | TRBJ2-7 | TRBV7-9 | - | many
TGCAGTGCTAGGGACCACGGGCTCTACAATGAGCAGTTCTTC | CSARDHGLYNEQFF | TRBJ2-1 | TRBV20-1 | - | few
TGTGCCAGCAGTTCCTCCTTTGGGAGGGCCCAAGAGACCCAGTACTTC | CASSSSFGRAQETQYF | TRBJ2-5 | TRBV6-5 | TRBD2 | -
TGTGCCAGCAGCAATCTAGGGACTAGCAGGGGAGAGACCCAGTACTTC | CASSNLGTSRGETQYF | TRBJ2-5 | TRBV5-6 | TRBD2 | -
TGTGCCAGCAGCCGACCAGAGGGACCCAATGAGCAGTTCTTC | CASSRPEGPNEQFF | TRBJ2-1 | TRBV4-2 | - | few
TGCAGTGCACCTGTGCGGGCCCCGATTAACTATGGCTACACCTTC | CSAPVRAPINYGYTF | TRBJ1-2 | TRBV20-1 | - | many
TGCAGCGTTGAATTCAGGATGAACACTGAAGCTTTCTTT | CSVEFRMNTEAFF | TRBJ1-1 | TRBV29-1 | - | many
TGTGCCACCAGTGATTTGCAGTCCGGTGGGGAGCTGTTTTTT | CATSDLQSGGELFF | TRBJ2-2 | TRBV24-1 | - | few
TGCAGTGCTAGTCGTCGGGACAGGCTATACTACGAGCAGTACTTC | CSASRRDRLYYEQYF | TRBJ2-7 | TRBV20-1 | TRBD1 | many